A single sample gave rise to the 8 T cell receptor beta chains below, sequenced in a study of shared T cell receptors in the human thymus. The repertoire was sequenced with immunoSEQ multiplex PCR; TCRdb's copy has only in-frame clones and lacks some. The sample consists of under 700,000 clones, roughly 74% of them appearing once. This sample was also put to use in a study of human thymus T cells.

Sequencing used thymocytes. The receptors derive from a boy under three years old with a congenital heart defect.

The J gene is TRBJ1-3, the V gene TRBV2, with a tentative D call TRBD1 (6 bases). Trimming left V 2 bases short and J 4 bases short, with 9 bases between. CDR1 SNHLY and CDR2 FYNNEI come from the germline V gene. CDR3 length: 14 residues. The CDR3: CASSETGTGNTIYF. As DNA, the CDR3 is TGTGCCAGCAGTGAAACAGGGACGGGAAACACCATATATTTT.

This clone was recorded once. The chain recombines TRBV5-1 with TRBJ1-2, with a tentative D call TRBD1 (6 bases). CDR1 and CDR2 from the germline V gene are SGHRS and YFSETQ. The CDR3 length is 14 residues. V shed 4 bases and J shed 0 bases, with 10 bases lying between them. For the CDR3, the DNA is TGCGCCAGCAGCCGGACAGACTCTAACTATGGCTACACCTTC. Protein sequence: CASSRTDSNYGYTF.

The CDR3 protein is CASSYSSGGWGDTQYF. The CDR3 DNA is TGTGCCAGCAGTTACTCGTCAGGGGGCTGGGGAGATACGCAGTATTTT. This chain uses TRBV6-5 with TRBJ2-3; 8 bases fit TRBD1. V dropped 0 bases and J dropped 5; count of bases not matched to a gene: 7. The V gene's germline CDR1 is MNHEY and CDR2 SVGAGI. This CDR3 region has 16 residues.

This clone occurred a few times. The V call is TRBV7-3, the J call TRBJ2-7; D not resolved. From germline, CDR1 is SGHTA and CDR2 FQGTGA. The CDR3 spans 12 residues. With 5 bases removed from V and 6 bases from J, the gap between germline ends came to 11 bases. The CDR3, as DNA: TGTGCCAGCAGCCCATCCTCCGGCGAGCAGTACTTC. Residues: CASSPSSGEQYF.

This sequence joins TRBV11-2 and TRBJ2-2; D may be TRBD2 (6 bases). The CDR3 loop spans 19 amino acids. V was shortened by 1 base and J by 0 bases, with 18 bases between the two germline ends. Germline lookup yields CDR1 SGHAT and CDR2 FQNNGV. CDR3 protein: CASSLVGEDWQSNTGELFF. For the CDR3, the DNA is TGTGCCAGCAGCTTAGTAGGGGAGGATTGGCAGTCGAACACCGGGGAGCTGTTTTTT.

J is TRBJ2-1 and V is TRBV12-5, with D uncertain. V dropped 6 bases and J dropped 6 bases, with 12 bases sitting between them. Germline V gives CDR1 LGHNT, CDR2 FRNRAP. This CDR3 comprises 13 residues. CDR3 sequence reads: CASGRKSGNEQFF. DNA for the CDR3: TGTGCTAGTGGGCGAAAATCGGGCAATGAGCAGTTCTTC.

The chain is built from TRBV28 and TRBJ2-5; TRBD1 matches at 8 bases. Germline values: CDR1 MDHEN, CDR2 SYDVKM. The V gene end was trimmed by 6 bases and the J gene end by 0 bases; junction bases not matched to a gene: 3. The CDR3 totals 14 residues. CDR3 protein: CASRLTGDQETQYF. In nucleotides, the CDR3 is TGTGCCAGCAGACTGACAGGGGACCAAGAGACCCAGTACTTC.

This chain joins TRBV2 and TRBJ2-1; TRBD2 matches 13 bases. The junction had 5 bases not matched to a gene; V was cut back by 5 bases and J by 10 bases. The CDR3 spans 14 residues. From germline, CDR1 is SNHLY and CDR2 FYNNEI. The CDR3 bases are TGTGCCAGCAGTTGGACTAGCGGGAGCAAAGAGCAGTTCTTC. It translates to CASSWTSGSKEQFF.